This T cell receptor beta chain was documented in a study of shared clonotypes between healthy human individuals. Study outcomes and limitations: The sole specimen, blood, was sampled, and tissue repertoires likely differ.

The CDR3 length is 15 residues. J was trimmed by 2 bases and V by 3 bases; bases with no gene match: 5. CDR1 and CDR2 (germline): SGDLS, YYNGEE. The repertoire was sequenced with immunoSEQ multiplex PCR; TCRdb's copy has only in-frame clones and lacks some. The table lists some 2 million clones, approximately 94% of them singletons, with about 1.1% in the top ten. This clone came up once. Its antigen is still unknown. Naivety among CD8 cells was defined by CD45RO negativity and positive CCR7 selection, thereby excluding terminally differentiated effector memory CD45RA+ cells. The gene calls are TRBV9 and TRBJ2-5, with 9 positions matching TRBD2. Sequencing used naive CD8+ T cells sorted from blood. This TCR was recovered from a man younger than 35 in good health. CDR3 protein: CASSAAGGGQETQYF. The CDR3, as DNA: TGTGCCAGCAGCGCAGCGGGGGGCGGGCAAGAGACCCAGTACTTC.